This T cell receptor beta chain stems from a study of T cell clonality in common variable immunodeficiency. Profiled with immunoSEQ multiplex PCR; TCRdb holds only in-frame clones, not every one. The specimen has approximately 57,000 clones, none found just once. General study points: Authors noted CVID clonality's cause needs subpopulation repertoire sequencing. Compared with healthy controls, CVID subjects showed increased TCRbeta clonality, mostly in about a third. Fewer TCRbeta clones were shared among CVID subjects than controls.

This CDR3 comprises 14 residues. Germline CDR1 and CDR2: GTSNPN and SVGIG (reference sequence). This clone showed up just a few times. Its antigen is undetermined. From the germline J gene comes the end of the CDR3, since the read stops 3 residues before it. Donors gave about 5 to 8 ml heparinized peripheral whole blood. The rearrangement joins TRBV30 to TRBJ1-2; perhaps TRBD1 as D (6 bases). Sequencing used peripheral blood mononuclear cells. This TCR was recovered from a person between 18 and 70 years old in good health. This chain's CDR3 is CAWSLGASTDTYTF. The CDR3 bases that were read are TGTGCCTGGAGTCTGGGGGCGAGCACAGATACC.